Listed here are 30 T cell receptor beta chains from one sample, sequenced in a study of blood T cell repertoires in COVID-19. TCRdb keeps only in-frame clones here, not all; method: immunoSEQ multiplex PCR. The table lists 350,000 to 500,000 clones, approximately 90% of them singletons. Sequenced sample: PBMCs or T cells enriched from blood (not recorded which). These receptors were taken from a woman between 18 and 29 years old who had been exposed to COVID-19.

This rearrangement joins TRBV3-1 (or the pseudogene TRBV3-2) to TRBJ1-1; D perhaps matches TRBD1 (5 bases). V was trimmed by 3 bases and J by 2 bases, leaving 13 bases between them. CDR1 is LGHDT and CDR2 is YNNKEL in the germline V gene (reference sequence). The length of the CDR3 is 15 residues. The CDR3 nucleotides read TGTGCCAGCAGCCAGCACAGGACGGTTAACACTGAAGCTTTCTTT. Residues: CASSQHRTVNTEAFF.

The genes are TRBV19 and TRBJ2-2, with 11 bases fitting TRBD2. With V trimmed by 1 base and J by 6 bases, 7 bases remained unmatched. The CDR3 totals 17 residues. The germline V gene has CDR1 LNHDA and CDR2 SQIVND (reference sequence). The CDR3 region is CASSIVLLAGVAGELFF. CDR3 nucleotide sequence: TGTGCCAGTAGTATAGTGTTACTAGCGGGAGTGGCCGGGGAGCTGTTTTTT.

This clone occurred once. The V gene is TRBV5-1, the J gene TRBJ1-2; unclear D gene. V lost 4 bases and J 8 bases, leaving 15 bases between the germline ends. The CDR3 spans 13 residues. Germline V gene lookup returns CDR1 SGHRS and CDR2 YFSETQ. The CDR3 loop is CASSDREPQGYTF. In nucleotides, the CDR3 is TGCGCCAGCAGCGACCGGGAGCCTCAGGGCTACACCTTC.

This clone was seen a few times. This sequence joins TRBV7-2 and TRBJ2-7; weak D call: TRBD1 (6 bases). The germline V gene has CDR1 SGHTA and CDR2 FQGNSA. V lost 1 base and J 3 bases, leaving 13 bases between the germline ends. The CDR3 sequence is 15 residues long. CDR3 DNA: TGTGCCAGCAGCTTAGACGACAGGCCCTACTACGAGCAGTACTTC. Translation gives CASSLDDRPYYEQYF.

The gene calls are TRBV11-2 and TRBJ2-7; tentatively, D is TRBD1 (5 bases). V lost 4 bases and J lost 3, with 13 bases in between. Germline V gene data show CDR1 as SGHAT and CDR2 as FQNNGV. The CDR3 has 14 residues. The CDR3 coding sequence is TGTGCCAGCAGCTCAACGACCCAGGGCTACGAGCAGTACTTC. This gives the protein CASSSTTQGYEQYF. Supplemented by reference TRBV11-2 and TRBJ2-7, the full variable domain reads EAGVAQSPRYKIIEKRQSVAFWCNPISGHATLYWYQQILGQGPKLLIQFQNNGVVDDSQLPKDRFSAERLKGVDSTLKIQPAKLEDSAVYLCASSSTTQGYEQYFGPGTRLTVT.

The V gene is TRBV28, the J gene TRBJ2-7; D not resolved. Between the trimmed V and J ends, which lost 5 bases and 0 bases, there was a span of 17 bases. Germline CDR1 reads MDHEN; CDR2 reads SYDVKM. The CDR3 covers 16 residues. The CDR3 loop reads CASSTTYTPTSYEQYF. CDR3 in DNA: TGTGCCAGCAGTACGACTTACACGCCAACCTCCTACGAGCAGTACTTC.

The CDR3 is CASSLGEGTPYEQYF. For the CDR3, the DNA is TGCGCCAGCAGCTTGGGGGAGGGGACGCCCTACGAGCAGTACTTC. V gene TRBV5-1 combines with J gene TRBJ2-7, with 7 bases lining up with TRBD2. V lost 0 bases and J lost 2; bases outside the gene matches: 5. Germline CDR1 SGHRS, CDR2 YFSETQ. This CDR3 comprises 15 residues.

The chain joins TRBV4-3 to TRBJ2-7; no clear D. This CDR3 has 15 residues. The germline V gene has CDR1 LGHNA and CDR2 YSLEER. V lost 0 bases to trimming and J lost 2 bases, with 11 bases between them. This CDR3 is CASSQDTAGTYEQYF. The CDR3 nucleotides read TGCGCCAGCAGCCAAGATACCGCAGGCACCTACGAGCAGTACTTC.

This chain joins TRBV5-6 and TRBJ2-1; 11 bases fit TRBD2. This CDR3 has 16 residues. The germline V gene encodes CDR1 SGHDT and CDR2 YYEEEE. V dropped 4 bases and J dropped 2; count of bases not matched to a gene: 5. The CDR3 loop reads CASSGPLAGAYNEQFF. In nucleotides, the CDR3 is TGTGCCAGCAGCGGACCACTAGCGGGAGCCTACAATGAGCAGTTCTTC.

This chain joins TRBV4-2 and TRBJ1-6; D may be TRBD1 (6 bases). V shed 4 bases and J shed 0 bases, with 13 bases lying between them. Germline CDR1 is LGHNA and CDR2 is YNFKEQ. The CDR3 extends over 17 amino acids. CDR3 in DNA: TGTGCCAGCAGCCCAGGGGCTTATAGCTCCTATAATTCACCCCTCCACTTT. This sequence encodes CASSPGAYSSYNSPLHF.

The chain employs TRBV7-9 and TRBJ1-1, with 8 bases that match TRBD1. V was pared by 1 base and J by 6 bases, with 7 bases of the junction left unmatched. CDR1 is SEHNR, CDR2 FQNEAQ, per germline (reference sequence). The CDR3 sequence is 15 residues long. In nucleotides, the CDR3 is TGTGCCAGCAGCTTAGAGCAGGGGGCGATTGCTGAAGCTTTCTTT. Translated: CASSLEQGAIAEAFF.

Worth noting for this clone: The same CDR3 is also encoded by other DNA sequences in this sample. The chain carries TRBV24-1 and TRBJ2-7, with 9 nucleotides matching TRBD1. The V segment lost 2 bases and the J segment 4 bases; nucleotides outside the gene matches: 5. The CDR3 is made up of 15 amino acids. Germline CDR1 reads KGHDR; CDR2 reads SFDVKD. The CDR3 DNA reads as TGTGCCACCAGTGATTCCGGGACAGGGCAATACGAGCAGTACTTC. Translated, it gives CATSDSGTGQYEQYF.

The CDR3 spells CASSLDPSGVYNEQFF. The CDR3 DNA reads TGCGCCAGCAGCTTGGACCCTAGCGGAGTTTACAATGAGCAGTTCTTC. The gene calls are TRBV5-1 and TRBJ2-1, with 7 bases aligning to TRBD2. Germline assignment: CDR1 SGHRS and CDR2 YFSETQ. J gave up 4 bases and V 0 bases, and 7 bases lay outside the gene matches. This CDR3 region has 16 residues. Full variable domain (rest looked up from reference TRBV5-1 and TRBJ2-1): KAGVTQTPRYLIKTRGQQVTLSCSPISGHRSVSWYQQTPGQGLQFLFEYFSETQRNKGNFPGRFSGRQFSNSRSEMNVSTLELGDSALYLCASSLDPSGVYNEQFFGPGTRLTVL.

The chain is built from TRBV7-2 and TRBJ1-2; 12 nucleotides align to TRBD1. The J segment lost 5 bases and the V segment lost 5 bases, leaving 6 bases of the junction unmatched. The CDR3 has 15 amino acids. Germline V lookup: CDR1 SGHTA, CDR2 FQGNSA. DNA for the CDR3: TGTGCCAGCAGCCTCCGGGACAGGGGGCAATATGGCTACACCTTC. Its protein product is CASSLRDRGQYGYTF.

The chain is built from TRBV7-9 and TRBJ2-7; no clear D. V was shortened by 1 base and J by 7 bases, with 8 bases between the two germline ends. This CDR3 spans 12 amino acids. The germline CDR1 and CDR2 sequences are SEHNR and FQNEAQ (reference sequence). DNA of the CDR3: TGTGCCAGCAGCTTAGAGACAACTGAGCAGTACTTC. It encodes CASSLETTEQYF.

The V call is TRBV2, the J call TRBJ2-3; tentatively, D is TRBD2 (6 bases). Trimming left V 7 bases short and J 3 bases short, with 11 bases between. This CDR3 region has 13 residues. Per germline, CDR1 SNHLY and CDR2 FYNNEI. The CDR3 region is CASTGRETDTQYF. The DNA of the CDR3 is TGTGCCAGCACCGGCCGGGAGACAGATACGCAGTATTTT.

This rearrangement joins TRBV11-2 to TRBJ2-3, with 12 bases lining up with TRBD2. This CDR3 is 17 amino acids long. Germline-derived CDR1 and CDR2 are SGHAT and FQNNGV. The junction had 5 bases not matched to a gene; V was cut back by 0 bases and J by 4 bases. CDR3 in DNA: TGTGCCAGCAGCTTAGATGGGCTAGCGGGGGGGCCAGATACGCAGTATTTT. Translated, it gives CASSLDGLAGGPDTQYF.

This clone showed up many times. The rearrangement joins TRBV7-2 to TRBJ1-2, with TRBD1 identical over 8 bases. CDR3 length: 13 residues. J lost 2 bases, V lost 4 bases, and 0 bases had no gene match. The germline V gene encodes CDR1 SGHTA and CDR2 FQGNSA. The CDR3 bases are TGTGCCAGCAGCTGGGACAGGAACTATGGCTACACCTTC. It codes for CASSWDRNYGYTF. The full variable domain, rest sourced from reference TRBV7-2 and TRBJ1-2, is GAGVSQSPSNKVTEKGKDVELRCDPISGHTALYWYRQSLGQGLEFLIYFQGNSAPDKSGLPSDRFSAERTGGSVSTLTIQRTQQEDSAVYLCASSWDRNYGYTFGSGTRLTVV.

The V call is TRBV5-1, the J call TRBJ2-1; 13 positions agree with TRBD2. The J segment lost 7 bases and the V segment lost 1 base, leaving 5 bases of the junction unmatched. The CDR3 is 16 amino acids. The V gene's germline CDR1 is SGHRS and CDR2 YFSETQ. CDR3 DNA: TGCGCCAGCAGCTTGCGGACTAGCGGGAGCGTGAATGAGCAGTTCTTC. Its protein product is CASSLRTSGSVNEQFF.

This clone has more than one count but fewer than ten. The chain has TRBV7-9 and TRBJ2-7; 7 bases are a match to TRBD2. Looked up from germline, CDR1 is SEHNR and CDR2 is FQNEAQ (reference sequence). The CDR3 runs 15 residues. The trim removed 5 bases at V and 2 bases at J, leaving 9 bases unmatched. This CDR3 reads CASSRREGSPYEQYF. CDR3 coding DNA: TGTGCCAGCAGCCGGAGGGAGGGGTCCCCCTACGAGCAGTACTTC.

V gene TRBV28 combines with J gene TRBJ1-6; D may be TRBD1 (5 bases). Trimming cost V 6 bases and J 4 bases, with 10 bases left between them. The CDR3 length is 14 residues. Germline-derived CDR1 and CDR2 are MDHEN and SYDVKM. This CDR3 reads CASSFTGYNSPLHF. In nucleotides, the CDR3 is TGTGCCAGCAGCTTTACAGGATATAATTCACCCCTCCACTTT.

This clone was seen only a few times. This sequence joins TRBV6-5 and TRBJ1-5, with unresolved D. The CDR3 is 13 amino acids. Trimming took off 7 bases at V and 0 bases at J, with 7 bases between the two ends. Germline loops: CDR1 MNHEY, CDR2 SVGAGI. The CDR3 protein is CASKRNSNQPQHF. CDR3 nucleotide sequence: TGTGCCAGCAAGAGGAATAGCAATCAGCCCCAGCATTTT.

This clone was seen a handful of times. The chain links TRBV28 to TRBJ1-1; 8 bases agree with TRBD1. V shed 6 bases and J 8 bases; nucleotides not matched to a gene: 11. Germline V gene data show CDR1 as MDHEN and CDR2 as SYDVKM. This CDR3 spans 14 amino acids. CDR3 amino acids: CASSGGRGRGEAFF. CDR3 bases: TGTGCCAGCAGCGGGGGCAGGGGGCGAGGAGAAGCTTTCTTT.

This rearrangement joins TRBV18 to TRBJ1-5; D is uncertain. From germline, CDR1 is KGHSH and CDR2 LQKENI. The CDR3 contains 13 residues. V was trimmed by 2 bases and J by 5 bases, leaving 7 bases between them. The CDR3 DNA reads TGTGCCAGCTCACCAGGACTGGATCAGCCCCAGCATTTT. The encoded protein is CASSPGLDQPQHF.

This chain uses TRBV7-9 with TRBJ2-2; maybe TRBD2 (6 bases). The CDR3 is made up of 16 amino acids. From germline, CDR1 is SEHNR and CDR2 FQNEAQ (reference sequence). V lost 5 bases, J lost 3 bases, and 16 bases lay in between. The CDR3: CASSPTIGGYTGELFF. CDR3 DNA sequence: TGTGCCAGCAGCCCAACGATCGGGGGATACACCGGGGAGCTGTTTTTT. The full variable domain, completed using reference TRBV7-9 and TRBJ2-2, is DTGVSQNPRHKITKRGQNVTFRCDPISEHNRLYWYRQTLGQGPEFLTYFQNEAQLEKSRLLSDRFSAERPKGSFSTLEIQRTEQGDSAMYLCASSPTIGGYTGELFFGEGSRLTVL.

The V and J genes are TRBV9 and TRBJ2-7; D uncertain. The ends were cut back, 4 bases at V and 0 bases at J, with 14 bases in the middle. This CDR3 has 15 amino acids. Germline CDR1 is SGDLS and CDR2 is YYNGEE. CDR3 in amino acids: CASSRGSSVSYEQYF. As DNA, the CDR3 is TGTGCCAGCAGCCGAGGTTCCTCGGTCTCCTACGAGCAGTACTTC.

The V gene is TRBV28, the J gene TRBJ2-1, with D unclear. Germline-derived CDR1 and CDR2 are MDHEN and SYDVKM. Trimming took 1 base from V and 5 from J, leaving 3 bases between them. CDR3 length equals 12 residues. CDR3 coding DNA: TGTGCCAGCAGTTTATCAAACAATGAGCAGTTCTTC. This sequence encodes CASSLSNNEQFF.

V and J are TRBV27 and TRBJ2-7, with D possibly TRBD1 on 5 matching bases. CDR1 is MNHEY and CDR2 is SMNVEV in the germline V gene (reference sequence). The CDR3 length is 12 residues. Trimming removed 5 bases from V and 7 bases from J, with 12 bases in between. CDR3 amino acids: CASSGHRTEQYF. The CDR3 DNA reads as TGTGCCAGCAGTGGCCACAGGACAGAGCAGTACTTC.

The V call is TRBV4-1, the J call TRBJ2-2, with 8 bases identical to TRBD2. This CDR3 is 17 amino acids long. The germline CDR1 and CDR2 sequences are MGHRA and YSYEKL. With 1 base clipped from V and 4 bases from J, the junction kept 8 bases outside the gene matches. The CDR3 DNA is TGCGCCAGCAGCCAAGGTTCCGGGGGGGCCGGCACCGGGGAGCTGTTTTTT. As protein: CASSQGSGGAGTGELFF.

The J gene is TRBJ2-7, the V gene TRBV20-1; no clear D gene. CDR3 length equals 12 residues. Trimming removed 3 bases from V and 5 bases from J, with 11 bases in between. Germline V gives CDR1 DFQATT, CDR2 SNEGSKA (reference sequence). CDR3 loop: CSASQVPHEQYF. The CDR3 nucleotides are TGCAGTGCTAGTCAGGTCCCCCACGAGCAGTACTTC.